One sample yielded the 27 T cell receptor beta chains listed below, sequenced in a study of shared clonotypes between healthy human individuals. The repertoire was sequenced with immunoSEQ multiplex PCR; TCRdb's copy has only in-frame clones and lacks some. This sample has about 2.4 million clones; 93% occur once, and the top ten carry about 0.34%. Input material: naive CD4+ T cells from PBMCs. Subset reported: CD45RA+ positively selected. These receptors originate from a man between 18 and 35 years old in good health. Some clones in this sample may be carry-over from other donors' samples.

The chain is built from TRBV2 and TRBJ2-1, with D unclear. Per the germline V gene, CDR1 is SNHLY and CDR2 is FYNNEI. The CDR3 has 12 amino acids. This chain's CDR3 is CERPSSYNEQFF. The CDR3 DNA sequence: TGTGAGAGGCCTAGCTCCTACAATGAGCAGTTCTTC.

Note on this clone: The same CDR3 is also encoded by other DNA sequences in this sample. The rearrangement joins TRBV5-1 to TRBJ1-4; 10 bases are shared with TRBD1. Germline V gene lookup returns CDR1 SGHRS and CDR2 YFSETQ. The trim removed 4 bases at V and 2 bases at J, leaving 2 bases unmatched. The CDR3 is 15 amino acids. Here the CDR3 reads CASSRDRGTNEKLFF. In nucleotides, the CDR3 is TGCGCCAGCAGCCGGGACAGGGGTACTAATGAAAAACTGTTTTTT.

This clone was counted once. This chain joins TRBV5-4 and TRBJ1-2; weak D call: TRBD1 (5 bases). From germline, CDR1 is SGHNT and CDR2 YYREEE (reference sequence). This CDR3 has 15 amino acids. V lost 0 bases, J lost 5 bases, and 14 bases lay in between. CDR3 DNA: TGTGCCAGCAGCTTGGGGCCAGGGTCTGGTTATGGCTACACCTTC. It translates to CASSLGPGSGYGYTF.

This chain joins TRBV14 and TRBJ2-5; 10 bases agree with TRBD1. CDR3 length: 17 amino acids. Germline assignment: CDR1 SGHDN and CDR2 FVKESK. V gave up 3 bases and J gave up 0 bases; unmatched junction bases: 7. CDR3 nucleotide sequence: TGTGCCAGCAGCCAGAGAGACAGGGGGCAGTACCAAGAGACCCAGTACTTC. Translation: CASSQRDRGQYQETQYF.

This chain links TRBV6-4 with TRBJ1-2; D call uncertain. The V and J ends lost 6 bases and 3 bases respectively, with 17 bases between them. The germline gives CDR1 MRHNA, CDR2 SNTAGT. The CDR3 is 15 residues long. As DNA, the CDR3 is TGTGCCAGCAGAGATCGGGCAGGAGTGGACTATGGCTACACCTTC. Amino acids: CASRDRAGVDYGYTF.

In the case of this clone: The identical CDR3 is also encoded by other nucleotide sequences in the sample. The chain links TRBV28 to TRBJ2-7; 11 bases are shared with TRBD1. Germline values: CDR1 MDHEN, CDR2 SYDVKM. Germline trimming cut 5 bases from V and 1 base from J; bases unmatched to any gene: 4. CDR3 length: 15 amino acids. Here the CDR3 DNA reads TGTGCCAGCAGTCTAGGGACAGGGGGTTCCTACGAGCAGTACTTC. Translation gives CASSLGTGGSYEQYF.

V is TRBV4-1 and J is TRBJ1-1; D may be TRBD1 (5 bases). The ends were cut back, 3 bases at V and 1 base at J, with 15 bases in the middle. The CDR3 is 16 amino acids. Germline assignment: CDR1 MGHRA and CDR2 YSYEKL. CDR3 bases: TGCGCCAGCAGCCATTTACCGGTGAGGGGGAACACTGAAGCTTTCTTT. Residues: CASSHLPVRGNTEAFF.

J is TRBJ2-1 and V is TRBV2; 7 positions agree with TRBD1. This CDR3 contains 16 residues. Germline lookup yields CDR1 SNHLY and CDR2 FYNNEI. Germline trimming cut 5 bases from V and 2 bases from J; bases unmatched to any gene: 9. The CDR3 here is CASSSGQAPTYNEQFF. CDR3 coding DNA: TGTGCCAGCAGTTCAGGACAGGCGCCAACCTACAATGAGCAGTTCTTC.

About this clone itself: The sample holds other DNA sequences that translate to the same CDR3. The chain uses TRBV7-9 and TRBJ1-2; the match to TRBD1 covers 10 bases. J lost 8 bases, V lost 5 bases, and 5 bases had no gene match. The CDR3 sequence is 13 residues long. Germline CDR1 and CDR2: SEHNR and FQNEAQ (reference sequence). CDR3 in amino acids: CASSPDRGYGYTF. CDR3 coding DNA: TGTGCCAGCAGCCCGGACAGGGGGTACGGCTACACCTTC. Full variable domain (outside the CDR3, taken from reference TRBV7-9 and TRBJ1-2): DTGVSQNPRHKITKRGQNVTFRCDPISEHNRLYWYRQTLGQGPEFLTYFQNEAQLEKSRLLSDRFSAERPKGSFSTLEIQRTEQGDSAMYLCASSPDRGYGYTFGSGTRLTVV.

The V gene is TRBV29-1, the J gene TRBJ1-3, with D hard to call. V gave up 3 bases and J gave up 0 bases, with 6 bases separating them. This CDR3 comprises 13 residues. The germline gives CDR1 SQVTM, CDR2 ANQGSEA. The CDR3 coding sequence is TGCAGCGTTGATGGCAGCTCTGGAAACACCATATATTTT. Residues: CSVDGSSGNTIYF.

The V call is TRBV28, the J call TRBJ1-2, with D tentatively TRBD1 (5 bases). The CDR3 loop spans 15 amino acids. Germline V lookup: CDR1 MDHEN, CDR2 SYDVKM. V was pared by 4 bases and J by 7 bases, with 19 bases between. The CDR3 coding sequence is TGTGCCAGCAGTTCAACAGGAGCCCCCGGGGGTGGCTACACCTTC. Its protein product is CASSSTGAPGGGYTF.

This clone appeared a single time. The chain has TRBV29-1 and TRBJ2-1; D is unclear. Germline V gene lookup returns CDR1 SQVTM and CDR2 ANQGSEA. This CDR3 region has 14 residues. Trimming removed 8 bases at V and 0 bases at J, with 14 bases between. The CDR3 sequence: CSSNPTGSYNEQFF. Written as DNA, the CDR3 is TGCAGCTCAAACCCCACCGGCTCCTACAATGAGCAGTTCTTC.

The chain employs TRBV11-2 and TRBJ2-5; D unclear. Trimming took off 1 base at V and 4 bases at J, with 7 bases between the two ends. This CDR3 region has 13 residues. The germline V gene has CDR1 SGHAT and CDR2 FQNNGV. The CDR3 reads CASSLGLRETQYF. The CDR3 DNA follows: TGTGCCAGCAGCTTAGGGTTAAGAGAGACCCAGTACTTC.

The chain links TRBV15 to TRBJ1-1; 8 bases map to TRBD1. This CDR3 spans 14 amino acids. Germline lookup yields CDR1 LNHNV and CDR2 YYDKDF (reference sequence). With V trimmed by 0 bases and J by 10 bases, 7 bases remained unmatched. DNA of the CDR3: TGTGCCACCAGCAGAGACAGGGGGCCGGATGGAGCTTTCTTT. This sequence encodes CATSRDRGPDGAFF.

With respect to this clone: The sample holds other DNA sequences that translate to the same CDR3. CDR3 sequence reads: CASSLRPSTDTQYF. The DNA for the CDR3 is TGCGCCAGCAGCTTGAGACCGAGTACAGATACGCAGTATTTT. V is TRBV5-1 and J is TRBJ2-3; D call uncertain. V was trimmed by 1 base and J by 3 bases, leaving 9 bases between them. The length of the CDR3 is 14 residues. The V gene's germline CDR1 is SGHRS and CDR2 YFSETQ.

The chain joins TRBV5-1 to TRBJ1-1, with 7 bases lining up with TRBD1. This CDR3 contains 15 residues. The ends lost 6 bases at V and 1 base at J; junction bases unmatched: 9. The germline V gene has CDR1 SGHRS and CDR2 YFSETQ. This chain's CDR3 is CASTPSGTENTEAFF. As DNA, the CDR3 is TGCGCCAGCACACCCTCCGGGACAGAGAACACTGAAGCTTTCTTT.

The V gene is TRBV27, the J gene TRBJ2-2; tentative D call: TRBD2 (5 bases). The CDR3 runs to 16 residues. Per germline, CDR1 MNHEY and CDR2 SMNVEV (reference sequence). V was clipped by 3 bases and J by 2 bases, with 13 bases between them. CDR3 sequence (DNA): TGTGCCAGCAGTTTCTTAGCGAGCGCAAACACCGGGGAGCTGTTTTTT. Residues: CASSFLASANTGELFF.

The chain has TRBV19 and TRBJ1-2; D might be TRBD1 (5 bases). The CDR3 consists of 15 residues. Germline V CDR1 and CDR2: LNHDA, SQIVND (reference sequence). The ends were cut back, 3 bases at V and 1 base at J, with 12 bases in the middle. The chain's CDR3 is CASSIRDGFNYGYTF. Here the CDR3 DNA reads TGTGCCAGTAGTATCCGGGACGGCTTTAACTATGGCTACACCTTC.

V and J are TRBV7-2 and TRBJ1-2; 10 bases match TRBD1. CDR1 SGHTA and CDR2 FQGNSA come from the germline V gene. The trim removed 5 bases at V and 2 bases at J, leaving 5 bases unmatched. The CDR3 totals 15 residues. Here the CDR3 DNA reads TGTGCCAGCAGCCTAAGACAGGGGGCGAACTATGGCTACACCTTC. Its translation is CASSLRQGANYGYTF.

The chain recombines TRBV28 with TRBJ1-1; TRBD1 aligns across 7 bases. The CDR3 is 14 residues long. Germline CDR1 MDHEN, CDR2 SYDVKM. The junction had 11 bases not matched to a gene; V was cut back by 3 bases and J by 10 bases. CDR3 region: CASSLRQGRNVAFF. The CDR3 DNA is TGTGCCAGCAGTTTGAGACAGGGACGGAATGTAGCTTTCTTT.

The chain is built from TRBV7-9 and TRBJ1-4, with a possible D match to TRBD1 (5 bases). In germline, CDR1 is SEHNR, CDR2 FQNEAQ (reference sequence). This CDR3 has 13 residues. The V end was cut by 9 bases, the J end by 4 bases, with 12 bases between. The DNA for the CDR3 is TGTGCCAGTCAGGGTGACTTTAATGAAAAACTGTTTTTT. Translated, it gives CASQGDFNEKLFF.

V is TRBV6-4 and J is TRBJ2-3; 12 nucleotides agree with TRBD2. Germline V gives CDR1 MRHNA, CDR2 SNTAGT. The V gene end was trimmed by 0 bases and the J gene end by 4 bases; junction bases not matched to a gene: 5. There are 17 residues in the CDR3. CDR3 in DNA: TGTGCCAGCAGTGACTCAGGGCTAGCGGGAGGGCCAGATACGCAGTATTTT. Its translation: CASSDSGLAGGPDTQYF.

The chain employs TRBV5-5 and TRBJ2-2; tentative D call: TRBD1 (5 bases). Germline V lookup: CDR1 SGHKS, CDR2 YYEKEE (reference sequence). The CDR3 length is 15 residues. Trimming took 2 bases from V and 1 from J, leaving 9 bases between them. Written as DNA, the CDR3 is TGTGCCAGCAGCTTACCCAGGGTGAACACCGGGGAGCTGTTTTTT. Encoded protein: CASSLPRVNTGELFF.

The V call is TRBV11-2, the J call TRBJ2-1, with TRBD1 as a possible D gene (6 bases). Germline loops: CDR1 SGHAT, CDR2 FQNNGV. The CDR3 spans 16 residues. Between the trimmed V and J ends, which lost 5 bases and 0 bases, there was a span of 14 bases. CDR3 sequence (DNA): TGTGCCAGCAGCGCACGACAGGACAGCTCCTACAATGAGCAGTTCTTC. Its translation: CASSARQDSSYNEQFF.

This chain uses TRBV2 with TRBJ2-5; the D gene is possibly TRBD2 (7 bases). Germline CDR1 SNHLY, CDR2 FYNNEI. This CDR3 comprises 13 residues. V was clipped by 5 bases and J by 4 bases, with 11 bases between them. CDR3 residues: CASSPGEGETQYF. In DNA form, the CDR3 reads TGTGCCAGCAGTCCAGGGGAGGGAGAGACCCAGTACTTC.

V usage is TRBV10-1 and J usage is TRBJ2-1; D is unresolved. V lost 3 bases and J lost 5, with 14 bases in between. Germline V gene data show CDR1 as WNHNN and CDR2 as SYGVQD (reference sequence). This CDR3 comprises 15 residues. CDR3 DNA: TGCGCCAGCAGTGAAGGCATAACCTCAAACAATGAGCAGTTCTTC. Encoded protein: CASSEGITSNNEQFF.

The V call is TRBV7-2, the J call TRBJ2-3, with D possibly TRBD2 on 6 matching bases. V was shortened by 4 bases and J by 2 bases, with 10 bases between the two germline ends. Per germline, CDR1 SGHTA and CDR2 FQGNSA. This CDR3 has 14 amino acids. The CDR3 sequence is CASSSGGLTDTQYF. In DNA, the CDR3 is TGTGCCAGCAGCTCCGGGGGACTCACAGATACGCAGTATTTT.